Below, 6 T cell receptor beta chains from the same sample are listed, as sequenced in a study of blood T cell repertoires in COVID-19. Clones were sequenced by immunoSEQ multiplex PCR, and TCRdb holds only the in-frame ones, with some missing. The table records about 270,000 clones, less than 85% of them present only once. Sequenced material: peripheral blood. These receptors all stem from a woman under 30 with acute or convalescent COVID-19.

The chain has TRBV6-5 and TRBJ2-7, with 9 positions matching TRBD1. Per the germline V gene, CDR1 is MNHEY and CDR2 is SVGAGI. J lost 11 bases, V lost 11 bases, and 10 bases had no gene match. This CDR3 spans 11 amino acids. The CDR3 nucleotides read TGTGCCGCCAGGGGACAGGGATCTGAGTACTTC. It encodes CAARGQGSEYF.

Only a few counts were recorded for this clone. This rearrangement joins TRBV5-1 to TRBJ1-1; 7 nucleotides match TRBD1. Germline loops: CDR1 SGHRS, CDR2 YFSETQ. The CDR3 is made up of 14 amino acids. Trimming cost V 2 bases and J 5 bases; bases outside gene matches: 6. The CDR3 DNA reads as TGCGCCAGCAGCTTAACAGGGGTCAGAACTGAAGCTTTCTTT. The encoded protein is CASSLTGVRTEAFF. The complete variable domain, with remaining parts taken from reference TRBV5-1 and TRBJ1-1, reads KAGVTQTPRYLIKTRGQQVTLSCSPISGHRSVSWYQQTPGQGLQFLFEYFSETQRNKGNFPGRFSGRQFSNSRSEMNVSTLELGDSALYLCASSLTGVRTEAFFGQGTRLTVV.

The chain joins TRBV6-2 or TRBV6-3 to TRBJ2-1; 7 nucleotides match TRBD1. Looked up from germline, CDR1 is MNHEY and CDR2 is SVGEGT. CDR3 length: 16 amino acids. V lost 4 bases and J lost 3; bases outside the gene matches: 9. For the CDR3, the DNA is TGTGCCAGCAGTTCTTGGACAGGAGCAGACTACAATGAGCAGTTCTTC. Its protein is CASSSWTGADYNEQFF.

This clone was detected once. The J gene is TRBJ1-5, the V gene TRBV27, with a possible D match to TRBD1 (5 bases). Per the germline V gene, CDR1 is MNHEY and CDR2 is SMNVEV (reference sequence). CDR3 length: 16 amino acids. V lost 6 bases, J lost 0 bases, and 15 bases lay in between. The DNA of the CDR3 is TGTGCCAGCAGCCCTGTCCAAGACAGTAGCAATCAGCCCCAGCATTTT. This sequence encodes CASSPVQDSSNQPQHF.

The chain employs TRBV28 and TRBJ2-1; no reliable D call. The germline CDR1 and CDR2 sequences are MDHEN and SYDVKM. V gave up 2 bases and J gave up 6 bases, with 14 bases separating them. The CDR3 loop spans 15 amino acids. The CDR3 reads CASSLIRSGFNEQFF. DNA for the CDR3: TGTGCCAGCAGTTTAATAAGGAGTGGGTTCAATGAGCAGTTCTTC.

The chain links TRBV7-6 to TRBJ1-1; D is unresolved. V lost 5 bases, J lost 5 bases, and 12 bases lay in between. The CDR3 runs to 13 residues. Germline-derived CDR1 and CDR2 are SGHVS and FNYEAQ. This CDR3 is CASSPPAGTEAFF. The CDR3, as DNA: TGTGCCAGCAGCCCCCCCGCGGGGACTGAAGCTTTCTTT.